This TCR beta chain derives from a study of OX40 agonist ivuxolimab in advanced cancers. Describing the broader study: Ivuxolimab was a fully human IgG2 agonistic monoclonal antibody targeting the costimulatory receptor OX40 (CD134). Intravenous ivuxolimab was administered to patients every 2 weeks at six dose levels: 0.01, 0.1, 0.3, 1.5, 3 and 10 mg/kg. Of the approximately 54 dose-escalation patients, hepatocellular carcinoma was present in about 20, melanoma in some 15, renal cell carcinoma in 9 and head and neck cancer in 9. A male proportion of roughly 85% and a mean age of approximately 62 years, ranging from roughly 20 to 80, were recorded for the dose-escalation cohort. Prior anti-PD-1, anti-PD-L1 or anti-CTLA-4 therapy was permitted, and approximately 40% of dose-escalation patients had received checkpoint inhibitors. Partial responses occurred in three dose-escalation patients, of whom one had hepatocellular carcinoma and two had cutaneous melanoma. The purpose of peripheral TCRbeta sequencing was to test whether ivuxolimab changed TCR sequence diversity and led to clonal T-cell expansion. The paper reports the monotherapy dose-escalation portion (N ≈ 50 patients) of the phase I ivuxolimab trial. Summary of the overall study and its limitations: Low levels of normalized T-cell clonal expansion were also shown by some nonresponding patients. At doses from 0.1 to 3.0 mg/kg, clonal expansion was seen in both CD4+ and CD8+ blood T cells between baseline and week 6. The antigen specificity of the peripheral T cells that underwent clonal expansion was not determined. After ivuxolimab, more expanded clones were found on average in CD8+ T cells than in CD4+ T cells. In partial responders in the 0.1-3.0 mg/kg groups, normalized peripheral clonal expansion was found to be among the lowest, especially among CD8+ T cells.

Of note for this clone: Its antigen is not yet known. The record has no base qualities; no much larger clone is one base away.

From a lookup of the germline V gene, CDR1 and CDR2 are MDHEN and SYDVKM. V is trimmed back by 10 bases and J by 2 bases, and the junction contains 7 bases that no gene match accounts for. There are 13 amino acids in the CDR3, from cysteine to phenylalanine inclusive. Only the CDR3 region is kept as DNA, spanning 39 bases read in frame from base 1. To sequence the TCRbeta CDR3 region, genomic DNA was isolated from the sorted cells. The immunoSEQ Assay was used to sequence the TCRbeta CDR3 regions. The source is immuneACCESS, and TCRdb retained only in-frame sequences with V and J called. Part of the clones is not carried over; for the studies checked, unresolved V genes explain less than half of this, and the remainder is unexplained. The sample profile shows 66,000 or so clones; about four fifths of them were found once. In total, the top ten clones hold under 0.6% of the sample. Patients with autoimmune disease history or receiving systemic immunosuppression were excluded from the trial. Peripheral blood for TCR sequencing was collected from all dose cohorts at baseline, on cycle 4 day 1, and on cycle 7 day 1. Samples were obtained from an open-label, multicenter, first-in-human phase I dose-escalation trial of ivuxolimab. The trial enrolled adults with locally advanced or metastatic head and neck squamous cell, hepatocellular, melanoma or renal cell carcinoma. Before TCR sequencing, CD4+ T cells and CD8+ T cells from peripheral blood were sorted into separate populations.

The specimen was CD4+ or CD8+ T cells sorted from blood, collected in a trial of the OX40 agonist ivuxolimab. The TCR originated in an adult with an advanced solid tumor such as melanoma, head and neck, liver or kidney cancer. The rearrangement combines TRBV28 with TRBJ1-2, with 7 middle bases fitting TRBD1. The CDR3 reads CATMDRRNYGYTF. The DNA sequence is as follows: TGTGCCACCATGGACAGGAGAAACTATGGCTACACCTTC.